These T cell receptor beta chains were read from a single sample in a study of blood T cells in healthy people across ages. One entry per CDR3 protein, called by TCRdb with MiXCR from the 5' RACE reads. The sample shows 750,000 or so distinct CDR3 sequences, around 25% of them seen only once. These data were also reused for a study on T cells of mothers and their children.

Source material: blood. These receptors all come from a boy younger than 18 in good health. Each CDR3 is given with its conserved first and last residue. D genes are given only for firm matches. Clone size is given for some rows only: seen once, a few or many times, or a class if the clone is expanded.

TRBD1	NA	TRBV19	TRBJ2-5	CASSTQGVRETQYF	TGTGCCAGTAGTACGCAGGGGGTCCGAGAGACCCAGTACTTC
NA	NA	TRBV20-1	TRBJ1-4	CSARGGAEEKLFF	TGCAGTGCTAGGGGGGGCGCCGAGGAAAAACTGTTTTTT
NA	NA	TRBV20-1	TRBJ2-5	CSARHMGKDGTQYF	TGCAGTGCTCGCCATATGGGGAAGGATGGGACCCAGTACTTC
NA	NA	TRBV12-3/TRBV12-4	TRBJ1-1	CASTTRRSNTEAFF	TGTGCCAGCACCACGAGAAGATCGAACACTGAAGCTTTCTTT
NA	NA	TRBV19	TRBJ1-4	CASTGLKNEKLFF	TGTGCCAGTACCGGCCTTAAGAATGAAAAACTGTTTTTT
TRBD1	NA	TRBV7-2	TRBJ1-5	CASSLMGTGFNQPQHF	TGTGCCAGCAGCTTAATGGGGACAGGCTTTAATCAGCCCCAGCATTTT
TRBD2	few	TRBV4-1	TRBJ2-7	CASSPDELAGAYEQYF	TGCGCCAGCAGCCCAGATGAACTAGCGGGAGCTTACGAGCAGTACTTC
NA	few	TRBV5-6	TRBJ1-2	CASSLVGWQTYGYTF	TGTGCCAGCAGCTTGGTTGGATGGCAGACCTATGGCTACACCTTC
TRBD2	NA	TRBV6-6	TRBJ2-7	CASSYEGGFRYEQYF	TGTGCCAGCAGTTACGAGGGAGGGTTCCGCTACGAGCAGTACTTC
NA	NA	TRBV5-1	TRBJ2-3	CASSKSGPDTQYF	TGCGCCAGCAGCAAAAGTGGTCCAGATACGCAGTATTTT
TRBD2	NA	TRBV6-5	TRBJ2-4	CASSYVSAGDGVAKNIQYF	TGTGCCAGCAGTTACGTATCAGCGGGAGATGGGGTAGCCAAAAACATTCAGTACTTC
NA	NA	TRBV11-2	TRBJ1-1	CASSPRAAENTEAFF	TGTGCCAGCAGCCCTAGAGCAGCAGAGAACACTGAAGCTTTCTTT
NA	few	TRBV5-1	TRBJ1-3	CASSLDIAGNTIYF	TGCGCCAGCAGCTTGGATATAGCCGGAAACACCATATATTTT
NA	NA	TRBV7-2	TRBJ2-6	CASSRDGSFGANVLTF	TGTGCCAGCAGTCGTGACGGGAGCTTTGGGGCCAACGTCCTGACTTTC
TRBD1	NA	TRBV4-1	TRBJ2-1	CASGSTGTGIDEQSF	TGCGCCAGCGGCTCGACCGGGACAGGGATCGATGAGCAGTCCTTC
TRBD1	few	TRBV5-1	TRBJ2-5	CASSLAPGQSKETQYF	TGCGCCAGCAGCTTGGCTCCGGGACAGAGTAAAGAGACCCAGTACTTC
TRBD2	few	TRBV4-2	TRBJ2-3	CASSQAGGVTDTQYF	TGTGCCAGCAGCCAAGCGGGAGGGGTCACAGATACGCAGTATTTT
NA	NA	TRBV7-3	TRBJ2-7	CASSLNPFMGEQYF	TGTGCCAGCAGCTTAAACCCCTTTATGGGCGAGCAGTACTTC
NA	few	TRBV15	TRBJ2-1	CATRQGGSDNEQFF	TGTGCCACCAGACAGGGTGGGTCAGACAATGAGCAGTTCTTC
TRBD2	NA	TRBV20-1	TRBJ2-2	CSARDASGPGTGELFF	TGCAGTGCTAGAGACGCTAGCGGGCCGGGGACCGGGGAGCTGTTTTTT
TRBD1	few	TRBV29-1	TRBJ2-7	CSVEGPQGYEQYF	TGCAGCGTTGAAGGCCCACAGGGGTACGAGCAGTACTTC
NA	NA	TRBV7-2	TRBJ1-2	CASSLIIGGHGYTF	TGTGCCAGCAGCTTAATTATAGGAGGCCATGGCTACACCTTC
NA	NA	TRBV4-3	TRBJ2-7	CASSQAISRGSYEQYF	TGCGCCAGCAGCCAAGCGATCTCCAGGGGCTCCTACGAGCAGTACTTC
NA	NA	TRBV5-1	TRBJ1-1	CASSSRGGMNTEAFF	TGCGCCAGCAGCTCGAGGGGAGGGATGAACACTGAAGCTTTCTTT
NA	NA	TRBV4-3	TRBJ1-1	CASSQDDRIAEAFF	TGCGCCAGCAGCCAAGACGACAGGATTGCTGAAGCTTTCTTT
NA	few	TRBV6-6	TRBJ1-4	CASSYTGLGLFF	TGTGCCAGCAGTTACACCGGACTAGGCCTGTTTTTT
NA	few	TRBV29-1	TRBJ2-2	CSAILSANTGELFF	TGCAGCGCGATTTTGTCAGCGAACACCGGGGAGCTGTTTTTT
TRBD1	NA	TRBV20-1	TRBJ1-4	CSAQGGEKLFF	TGCAGTGCCCAGGGGGGTGAAAAACTGTTTTTT
NA	few	TRBV12-5	TRBJ1-5	CASGPISGNVRSNQPQHF	TGTGCTAGTGGACCGATTTCAGGGAATGTACGGAGCAATCAGCCCCAGCATTTT
NA	NA	TRBV12-5	TRBJ2-7	CASGLFGEQYF	TGTGCTAGTGGTTTGTTTGGGGAGCAGTACTTC
TRBD2	NA	TRBV12-3/TRBV12-4	TRBJ2-5	CASSRGGLEETQYF	TGTGCCAGCAGCCGCGGGGGGCTGGAAGAGACCCAGTACTTC
NA	NA	TRBV11-1	TRBJ1-4	CASSEDSYGEKLFF	TGTGCCAGCAGCGAGGACAGTTATGGTGAAAAACTGTTTTTT
TRBD1	NA	TRBV7-9	TRBJ2-7	CASSLALGTGVLEQYF	TGTGCCAGCAGCTTAGCGCTTGGGACAGGGGTTCTCGAGCAGTACTTC
NA	many	TRBV4-3	TRBJ2-7	CASSQGTTYEQYF	TGTGCCAGCAGCCAAGGGACCACCTACGAGCAGTACTTC
NA	NA	TRBV10-3	TRBJ1-4	CAISDYDRGPTNEKLFF	TGTGCCATCAGTGATTACGACCGGGGACCAACTAATGAAAAACTGTTTTTT
NA	NA	TRBV24-1	TRBJ2-3	CATSVAGDTQYF	TGTGCCACCAGCGTTGCGGGAGATACGCAGTATTTT
TRBD1	NA	TRBV10-3	TRBJ2-7	CAISEGQGSEQYF	TGTGCCATCAGTGAGGGACAGGGAAGCGAGCAGTACTTC
NA	NA	TRBV7-2	TRBJ2-7	CASSVSRGAYEQYF	TGTGCCAGCAGCGTATCGAGAGGCGCCTACGAGCAGTACTTC
NA	NA	TRBV7-2	TRBJ1-6	CAIGTQGSSPLHF	TGTGCCATCGGGACCCAAGGGAGTTCACCCCTCCACTTT
TRBD2	NA	TRBV20-1	TRBJ2-3	CSASLAGGPGTDTQYF	TGCAGTGCTTCGCTAGCGGGAGGGCCCGGCACAGATACGCAGTATTTT
TRBD1	few	TRBV28	TRBJ1-6	CASGSLGQVGDNSPLHF	TGTGCCAGCGGATCGCTAGGACAGGTCGGCGATAATTCACCCCTCCACTTT
TRBD2	few	TRBV28	TRBJ2-7	CASSFRLAGGYEQYF	TGTGCCAGCAGTTTCAGACTAGCGGGAGGCTACGAGCAGTACTTC
NA	once	TRBV4-1	TRBJ2-3	CASSQFLGVRGGPTADTQYF	TGCGCCAGCAGCCAGTTTCTGGGCGTGCGGGGCGGACCTACCGCAGATACGCAGTATTTT
NA	few	TRBV7-9	TRBJ1-4	CASSFRRELNEKLFF	TGTGCCAGCAGCTTTCGGCGGGAGCTTAATGAAAAACTGTTTTTT
TRBD1	NA	TRBV9	TRBJ2-1	CASSVTGGSYNEQFF	TGTGCCAGCAGCGTCACAGGGGGCTCCTACAATGAGCAGTTCTTC
TRBD1	NA	TRBV5-1	TRBJ2-7	CASSPDGTGGRYEQYF	TGCGCCAGCAGCCCGGATGGGACAGGGGGTAGATACGAGCAGTACTTC
NA	many	TRBV5-6	TRBJ2-3	CASSLQTGGPWDTQYF	TGTGCCAGCAGCTTGCAAACGGGGGGCCCCTGGGATACGCAGTATTTT
TRBD2	NA	TRBV2	TRBJ2-7	CASRARSGKSYEQYF	TGTGCCAGCAGGGCAAGGAGCGGGAAGTCCTACGAGCAGTACTTC
NA	few	TRBV2	TRBJ1-2	CASRMEISYYGYTF	TGTGCCAGCAGGATGGAAATCTCCTACTATGGCTACACCTTC